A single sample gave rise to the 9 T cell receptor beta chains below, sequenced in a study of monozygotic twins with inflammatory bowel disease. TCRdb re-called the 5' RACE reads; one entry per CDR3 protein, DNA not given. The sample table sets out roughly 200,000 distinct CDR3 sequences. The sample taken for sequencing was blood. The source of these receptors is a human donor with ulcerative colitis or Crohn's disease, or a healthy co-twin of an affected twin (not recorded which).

The CDR3 here is CASSADGASNQPQHF. The chain joins TRBV9 to TRBJ1-5; TCRdb calls TRBD1, which cannot be checked without DNA. Germline V gene data show CDR1 as SGDLS and CDR2 as YYNGEE. The length of the CDR3 is 15 residues.

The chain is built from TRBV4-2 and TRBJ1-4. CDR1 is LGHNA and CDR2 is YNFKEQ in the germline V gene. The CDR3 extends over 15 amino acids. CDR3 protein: CASSQDQLVNEKLFF.

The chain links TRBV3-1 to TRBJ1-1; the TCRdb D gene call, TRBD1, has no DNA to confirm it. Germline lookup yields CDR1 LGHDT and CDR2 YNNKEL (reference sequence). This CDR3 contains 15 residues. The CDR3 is CASSQLQGADTEAFF.

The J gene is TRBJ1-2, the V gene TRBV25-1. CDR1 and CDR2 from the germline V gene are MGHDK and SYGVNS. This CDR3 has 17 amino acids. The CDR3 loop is CASSSVGSLTANYGYTF.

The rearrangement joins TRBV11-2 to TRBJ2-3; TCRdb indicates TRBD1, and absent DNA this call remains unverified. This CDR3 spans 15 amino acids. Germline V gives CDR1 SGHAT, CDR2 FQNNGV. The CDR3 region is CAASTPGSPTDTQYF.

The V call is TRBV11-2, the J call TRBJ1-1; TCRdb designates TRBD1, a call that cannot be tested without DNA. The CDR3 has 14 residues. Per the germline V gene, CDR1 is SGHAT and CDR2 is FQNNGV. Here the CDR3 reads CASTRQGLNTEAFF.

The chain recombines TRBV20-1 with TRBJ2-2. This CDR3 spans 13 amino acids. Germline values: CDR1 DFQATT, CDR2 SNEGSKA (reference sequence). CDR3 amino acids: CSARGFSTGELFF.

Here the CDR3 reads CASSLLRQLQETQYF. The rearrangement uses TRBV12-3 or TRBV12-4 and TRBJ2-5; TCRdb lists TRBD1, though no DNA is available to test this call. CDR3 length equals 15 residues.

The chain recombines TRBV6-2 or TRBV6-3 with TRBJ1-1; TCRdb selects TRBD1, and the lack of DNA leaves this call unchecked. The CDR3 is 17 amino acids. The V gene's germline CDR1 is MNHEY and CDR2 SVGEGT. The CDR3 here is CASSSPSVGLRTTEAFF.